This record covers a single T cell receptor beta chain. Its target is unknown. Regarding time point: peripheral blood 6 weeks after treatment start. Urothelial carcinoma in patients was locally advanced or metastatic. Sequenced by immunoSEQ multiplex PCR; TCRdb stores in-frame clones only, minus some. The sample has 100,000 to 150,000 clones, more than 75% seen once. The CDR3 is made up of 14 amino acids. The germline V gene encodes CDR1 SGHTA and CDR2 FQGNSA. J was trimmed by 6 bases and V by 2 bases; bases with no gene match: 4. This entry is derived from a study of PD-L1 blockade in urothelial cancer. The wider study: Blood was analyzed 3 weeks (second dose) and 6 weeks after treatment start. Blood-derived samples held a median 141,255 T cells.

Notes on the study in general: The study found that durable-benefit patients expanded tumor-associated blood clones more at 3 weeks.

The rearrangement links TRBV7-2 to TRBJ2-1; TRBD1 matches 7 bases. This TCR derives from a man between 45 and 60 years old with urothelial cancer. Sequenced here: PBMCs, sampled around atezolizumab (anti-PD-L1) treatment. This chain's CDR3 is CASSLNRGRNEQFF. As DNA, the CDR3 is TGTGCCAGCAGCTTAAACAGGGGCCGCAATGAGCAGTTCTTC.